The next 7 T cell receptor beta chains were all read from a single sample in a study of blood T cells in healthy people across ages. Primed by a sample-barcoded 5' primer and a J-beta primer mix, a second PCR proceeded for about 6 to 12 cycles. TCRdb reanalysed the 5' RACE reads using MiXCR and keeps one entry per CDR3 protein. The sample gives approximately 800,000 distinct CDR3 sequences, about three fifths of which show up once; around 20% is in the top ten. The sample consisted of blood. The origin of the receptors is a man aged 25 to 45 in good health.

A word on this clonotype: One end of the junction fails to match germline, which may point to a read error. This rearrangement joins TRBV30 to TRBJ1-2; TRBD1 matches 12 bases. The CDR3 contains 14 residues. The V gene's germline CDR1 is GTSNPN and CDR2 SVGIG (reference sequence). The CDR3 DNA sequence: TGTGCCGGGAGTGGGACAGGGGGCAGGGATGGCTACACCTTC. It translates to CAGSGTGGRDGYTF. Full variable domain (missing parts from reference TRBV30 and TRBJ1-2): SQTIHQWPATLVQPVGSPLSLECTVEGTSNPNLYWYRQAAGRGLQLLFYSVGIGQISSEVPQNLSASRPQDRQFILSSKKLLLSDSGFYLCAGSGTGGRDGYTFGSGTRLTVV.

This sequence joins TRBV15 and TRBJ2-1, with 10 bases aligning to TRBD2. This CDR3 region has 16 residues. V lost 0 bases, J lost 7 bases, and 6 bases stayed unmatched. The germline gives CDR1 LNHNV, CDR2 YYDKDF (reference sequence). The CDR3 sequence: CATSRDLAGVRNEQFF. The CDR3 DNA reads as TGTGCCACCAGCAGAGATCTAGCGGGAGTGCGAAATGAGCAGTTCTTC.

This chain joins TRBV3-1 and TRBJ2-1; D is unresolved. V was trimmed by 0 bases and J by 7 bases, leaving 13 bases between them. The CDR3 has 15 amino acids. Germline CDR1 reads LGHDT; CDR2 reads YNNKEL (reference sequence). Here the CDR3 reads CASSQDRLGFNEQFF. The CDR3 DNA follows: TGTGCCAGCAGCCAAGACCGACTGGGTTTTAATGAGCAGTTCTTC.

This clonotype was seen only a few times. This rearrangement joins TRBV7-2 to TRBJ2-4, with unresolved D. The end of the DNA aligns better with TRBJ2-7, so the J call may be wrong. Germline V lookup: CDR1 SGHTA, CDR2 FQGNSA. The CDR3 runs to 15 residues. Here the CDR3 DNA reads TGTGCCAGCAGCCCTGCCCCGGACGGAACCTACGAGCAGTACTTC. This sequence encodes CASSPAPDGTYEQYF.

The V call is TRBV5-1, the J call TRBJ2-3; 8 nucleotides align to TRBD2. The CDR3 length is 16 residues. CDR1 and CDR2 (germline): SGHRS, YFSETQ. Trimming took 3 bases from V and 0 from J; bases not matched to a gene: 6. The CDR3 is CASSYQSSGSTDTQYF. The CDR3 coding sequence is TGCGCCAGCAGCTACCAATCTAGCGGGAGCACAGATACGCAGTATTTT.

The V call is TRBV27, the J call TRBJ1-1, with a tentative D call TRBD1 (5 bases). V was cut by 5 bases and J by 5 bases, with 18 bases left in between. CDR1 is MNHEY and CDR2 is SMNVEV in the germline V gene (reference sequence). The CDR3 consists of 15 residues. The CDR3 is CASSPWPGSSTEAFF. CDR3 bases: TGTGCCAGCAGTCCTTGGCCAGGGTCGTCAACTGAAGCTTTCTTT.

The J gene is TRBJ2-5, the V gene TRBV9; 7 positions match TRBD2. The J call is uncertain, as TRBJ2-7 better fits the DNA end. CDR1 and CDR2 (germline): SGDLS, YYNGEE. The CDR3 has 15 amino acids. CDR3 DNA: TGTGCCAGCGGCCCCGGTGCTAGCGGTTCCTACGAGCAGTACTTC. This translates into CASGPGASGSYEQYF.